Reported below is one TCR beta chain. The record originates from a study of blood T cell repertoires in COVID-19. Only in-frame clones appear in the TCRdb table, and some are missing; sequencing was by immunoSEQ multiplex PCR. This sample has about 130,000 clones; around 80% occur once, and the top ten carry around 1.9%. CDR1 is MNHEY, CDR2 SVGAGI, per germline. V was pared by 6 bases and J by 5 bases, with 9 bases between. This CDR3 region has 12 residues. The V gene is TRBV6-5, the J gene TRBJ2-3; D might be TRBD2 (6 bases). Specimen: peripheral blood. The receptor was isolated from a man between 65 and 85 years old with acute or convalescent COVID-19. CDR3 nucleotides: TGTGCCAGCAGCCGACTAGGAGATACGCAGTATTTT. Amino acids: CASSRLGDTQYF.